Detailed here is one T cell receptor beta chain. Antigen specificity is unknown. This same CDR3 is encoded by further DNA sequences in the sample. The table came from immunoSEQ multiplex PCR; TCRdb's copy has only in-frame clones and leaves some out. Of 550,000 to 850,000 clones in the sample, around two thirds are singletons; the top ten hold approximately 1.6%. This entry belongs to a study of shared clonotypes between healthy human individuals. The CDR3 runs to 15 residues. Germline CDR1 reads SGDLS; CDR2 reads YYNGEE. The V segment lost 1 base and the J segment 0 bases; nucleotides outside the gene matches: 0. Study-level points and caveats: Naive CD4 clonotypes overlapped across a few donors at about 5%.

The sequenced material came from memory CD4+ T cells sorted from blood. Subset: CD45RA-negative fraction. This chain joins TRBV9 and TRBJ2-2, with 7 bases fitting TRBD1. This TCR was sampled from a woman aged 30 to 39 in good health. CDR3 loop: CASSVQGANTGELFF. The CDR3 nucleotides read TGTGCCAGCAGCGTACAGGGGGCGAACACCGGGGAGCTGTTTTTT.